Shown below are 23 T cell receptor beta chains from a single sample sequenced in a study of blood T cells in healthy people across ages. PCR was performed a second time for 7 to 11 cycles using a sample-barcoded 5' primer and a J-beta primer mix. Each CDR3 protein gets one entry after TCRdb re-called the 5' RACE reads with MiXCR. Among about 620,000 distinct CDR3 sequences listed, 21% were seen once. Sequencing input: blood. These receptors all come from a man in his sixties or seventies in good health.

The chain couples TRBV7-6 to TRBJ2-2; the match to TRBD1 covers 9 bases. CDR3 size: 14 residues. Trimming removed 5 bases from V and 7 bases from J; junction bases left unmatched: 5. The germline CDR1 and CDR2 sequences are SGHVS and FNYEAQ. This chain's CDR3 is CASSRDRDRGELFF. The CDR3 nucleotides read TGTGCCAGCAGCCGGGACAGGGACCGCGGGGAGCTGTTTTTT.

CDR3 sequence: CASYSRTRFAGELFF. In DNA, the CDR3 is TGTGCCAGCTACTCAAGGACTAGGTTTGCCGGGGAGCTGTTTTTT. The chain joins TRBV28 to TRBJ2-2, with 7 bases aligning to TRBD2. Germline CDR1 reads MDHEN; CDR2 reads SYDVKM. Trimming cost V 8 bases and J 6 bases; bases outside gene matches: 12. The CDR3 sequence is 15 residues long.

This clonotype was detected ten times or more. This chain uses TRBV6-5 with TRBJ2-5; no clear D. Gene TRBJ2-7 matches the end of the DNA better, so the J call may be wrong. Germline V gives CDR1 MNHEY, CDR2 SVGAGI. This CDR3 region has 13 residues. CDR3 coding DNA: TGTGCCAGCAGTTGGGGTCAGAATAACGAGCAGTACTTC. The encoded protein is CASSWGQNNEQYF.

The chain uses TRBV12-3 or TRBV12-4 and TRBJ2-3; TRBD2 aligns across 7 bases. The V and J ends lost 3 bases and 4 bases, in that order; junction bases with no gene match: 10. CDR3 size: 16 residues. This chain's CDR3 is CASSLNGRAGADTQYF. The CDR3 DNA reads TGTGCCAGCAGTTTGAATGGGAGGGCCGGTGCAGATACGCAGTATTTT.

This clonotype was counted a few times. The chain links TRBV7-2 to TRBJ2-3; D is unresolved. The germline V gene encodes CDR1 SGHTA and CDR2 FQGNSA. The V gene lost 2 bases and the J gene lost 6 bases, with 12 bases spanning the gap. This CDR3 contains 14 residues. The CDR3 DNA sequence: TGTGCCAGCAGCTTAAATAGAGCCCCGGATACGCAGTATTTT. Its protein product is CASSLNRAPDTQYF.

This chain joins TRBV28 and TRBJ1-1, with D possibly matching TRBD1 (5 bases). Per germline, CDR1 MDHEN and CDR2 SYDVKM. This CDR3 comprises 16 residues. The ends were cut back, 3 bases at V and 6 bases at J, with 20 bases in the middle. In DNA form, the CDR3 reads TGTGCCAGCAGTTTTTCAGGGAGGGCAGGGCGGGCTGAAGCTTTCTTT. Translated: CASSFSGRAGRAEAFF.

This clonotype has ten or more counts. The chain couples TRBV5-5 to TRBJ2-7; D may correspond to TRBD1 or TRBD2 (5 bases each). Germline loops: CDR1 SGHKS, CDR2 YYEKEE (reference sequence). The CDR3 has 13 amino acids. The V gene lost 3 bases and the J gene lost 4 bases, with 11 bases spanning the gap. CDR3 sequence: CASSWDLPYEQYF. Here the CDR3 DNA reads TGTGCCAGCAGCTGGGACCTTCCGTACGAGCAGTACTTC.

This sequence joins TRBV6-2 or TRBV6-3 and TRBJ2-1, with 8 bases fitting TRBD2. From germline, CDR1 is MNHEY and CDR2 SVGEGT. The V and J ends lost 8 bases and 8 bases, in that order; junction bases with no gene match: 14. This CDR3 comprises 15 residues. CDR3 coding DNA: TGTGCCAGCGTTACTATTGGGCGGGAGGTTTATGAGCAGTTCTTC. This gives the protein CASVTIGREVYEQFF.

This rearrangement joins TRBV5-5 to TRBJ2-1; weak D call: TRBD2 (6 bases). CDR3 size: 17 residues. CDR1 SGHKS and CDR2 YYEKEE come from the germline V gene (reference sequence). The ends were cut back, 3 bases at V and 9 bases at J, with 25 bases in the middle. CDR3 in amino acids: CASSSGSPGLRSVEQFF. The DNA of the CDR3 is TGTGCCAGCAGCTCGGGGTCGCCGGGACTGAGGTCGGTTGAGCAGTTCTTC. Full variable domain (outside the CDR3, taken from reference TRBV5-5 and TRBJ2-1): DAGVTQSPTHLIKTRGQQVTLRCSPISGHKSVSWYQQVLGQGPQFIFQYYEKEERGRGNFPDRFSARQFPNYSSELNVNALLLGDSALYLCASSSGSPGLRSVEQFFGPGTRLTVL.

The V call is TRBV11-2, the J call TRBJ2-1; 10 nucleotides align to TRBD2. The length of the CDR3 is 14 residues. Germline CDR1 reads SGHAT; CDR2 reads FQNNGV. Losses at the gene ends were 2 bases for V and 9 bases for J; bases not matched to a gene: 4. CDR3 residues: CASSLQREGGEQFF. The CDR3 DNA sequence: TGTGCCAGCAGCTTACAGCGGGAGGGGGGTGAGCAGTTCTTC.

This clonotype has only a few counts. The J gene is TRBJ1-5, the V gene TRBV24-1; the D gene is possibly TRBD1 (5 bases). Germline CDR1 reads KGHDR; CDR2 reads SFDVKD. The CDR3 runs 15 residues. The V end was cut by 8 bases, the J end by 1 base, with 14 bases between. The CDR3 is CATTRPRESNQPQHF. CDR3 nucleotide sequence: TGTGCCACCACACGACCCAGGGAAAGCAATCAGCCCCAGCATTTT.

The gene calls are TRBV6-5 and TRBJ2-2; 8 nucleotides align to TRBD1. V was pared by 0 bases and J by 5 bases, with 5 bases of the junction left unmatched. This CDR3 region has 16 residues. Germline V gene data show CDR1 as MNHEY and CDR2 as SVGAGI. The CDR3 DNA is TGTGCCAGCAGTTACTCGGCCAGGGGGCGTACCGGGGAGCTGTTTTTT. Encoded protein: CASSYSARGRTGELFF.

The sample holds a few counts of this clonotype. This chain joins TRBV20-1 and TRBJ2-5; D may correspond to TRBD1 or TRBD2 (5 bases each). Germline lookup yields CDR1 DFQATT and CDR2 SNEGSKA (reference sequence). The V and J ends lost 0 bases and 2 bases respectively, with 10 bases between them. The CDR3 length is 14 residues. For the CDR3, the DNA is TGCAGTGCTAGAGATAGAGGGGCGCAAGAGACCCAGTACTTC. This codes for CSARDRGAQETQYF.

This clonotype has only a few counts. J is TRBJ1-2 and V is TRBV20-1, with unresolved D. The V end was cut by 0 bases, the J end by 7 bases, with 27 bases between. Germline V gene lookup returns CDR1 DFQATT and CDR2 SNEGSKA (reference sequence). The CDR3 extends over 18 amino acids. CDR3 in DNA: TGCAGTGCTAGAGAGCCAAGTTACTTATCCGTGGGTTTCGGTGGCTACACCTTC. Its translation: CSAREPSYLSVGFGGYTF.

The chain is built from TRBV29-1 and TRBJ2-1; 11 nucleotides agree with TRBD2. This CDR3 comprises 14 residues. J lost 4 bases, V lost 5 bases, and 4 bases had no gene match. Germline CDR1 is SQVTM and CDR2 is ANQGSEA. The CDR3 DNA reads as TGCAGCGTTAGGACTAGCGGGTCATACAATGAGCAGTTCTTC. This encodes CSVRTSGSYNEQFF.

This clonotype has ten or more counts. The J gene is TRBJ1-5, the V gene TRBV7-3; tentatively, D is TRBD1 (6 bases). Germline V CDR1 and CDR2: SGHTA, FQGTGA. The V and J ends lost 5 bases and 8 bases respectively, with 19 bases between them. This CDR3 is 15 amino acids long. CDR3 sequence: CASSPSHQGSEPQHF. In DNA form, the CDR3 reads TGTGCCAGCAGCCCCTCCCACCAGGGGAGTGAGCCCCAGCATTTT.

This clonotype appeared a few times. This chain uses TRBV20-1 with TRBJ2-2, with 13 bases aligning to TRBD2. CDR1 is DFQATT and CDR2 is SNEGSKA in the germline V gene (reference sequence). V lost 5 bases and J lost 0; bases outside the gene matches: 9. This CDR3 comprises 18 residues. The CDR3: CSARSGLAGLANTGELFF. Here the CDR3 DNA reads TGCAGTGCTCGTTCGGGACTAGCGGGACTGGCGAACACCGGGGAGCTGTTTTTT.

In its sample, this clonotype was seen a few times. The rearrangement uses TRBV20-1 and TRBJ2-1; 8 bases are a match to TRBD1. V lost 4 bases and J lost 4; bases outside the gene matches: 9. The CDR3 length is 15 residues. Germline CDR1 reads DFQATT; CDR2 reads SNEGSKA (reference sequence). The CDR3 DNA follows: TGCAGTGCTATTGGACAGGGACAGGCGTACAATGAGCAGTTCTTC. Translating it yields CSAIGQGQAYNEQFF.

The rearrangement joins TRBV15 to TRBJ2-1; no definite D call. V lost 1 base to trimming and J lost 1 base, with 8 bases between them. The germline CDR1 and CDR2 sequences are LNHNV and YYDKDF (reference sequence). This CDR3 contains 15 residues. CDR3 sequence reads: CATSRVDTSYNEQFF. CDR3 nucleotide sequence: TGTGCCACCAGCAGAGTAGATACATCCTACAATGAGCAGTTCTTC.

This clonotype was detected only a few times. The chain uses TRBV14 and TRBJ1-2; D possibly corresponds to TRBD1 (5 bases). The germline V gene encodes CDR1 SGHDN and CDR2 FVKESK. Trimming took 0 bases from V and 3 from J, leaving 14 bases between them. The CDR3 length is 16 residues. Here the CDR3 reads CASSQDRGEEDYGYTF. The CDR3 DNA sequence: TGTGCCAGCAGCCAAGATCGGGGGGAAGAGGACTATGGCTACACCTTC.

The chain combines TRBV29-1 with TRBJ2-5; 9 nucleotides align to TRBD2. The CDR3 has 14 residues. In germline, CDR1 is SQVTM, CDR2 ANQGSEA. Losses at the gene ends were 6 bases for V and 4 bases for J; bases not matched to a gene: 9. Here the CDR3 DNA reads TGCAGCGTGGAGCTCCCTAGCGGGATAGAGACCCAGTACTTC. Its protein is CSVELPSGIETQYF.

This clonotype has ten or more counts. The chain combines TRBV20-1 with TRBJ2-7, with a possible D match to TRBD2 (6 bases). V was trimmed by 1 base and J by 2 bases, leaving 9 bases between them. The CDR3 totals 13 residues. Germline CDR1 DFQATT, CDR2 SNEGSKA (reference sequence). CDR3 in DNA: TGCAGTGCTAGAGGACTAGGAGCCTACGAGCAGTACTTC. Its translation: CSARGLGAYEQYF.

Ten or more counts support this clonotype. CDR3 amino acids: CASRAYGYTF. The DNA of the CDR3 is TGTGCCAGCAGGGCGTATGGCTACACCTTC. The chain combines TRBV6-1 with TRBJ1-2; unclear D gene. Looked up from germline, CDR1 is MNHNS and CDR2 is SASEGT. Trimming stripped 6 bases from V and 5 bases from J, with 4 bases between. The length of the CDR3 is 10 residues.